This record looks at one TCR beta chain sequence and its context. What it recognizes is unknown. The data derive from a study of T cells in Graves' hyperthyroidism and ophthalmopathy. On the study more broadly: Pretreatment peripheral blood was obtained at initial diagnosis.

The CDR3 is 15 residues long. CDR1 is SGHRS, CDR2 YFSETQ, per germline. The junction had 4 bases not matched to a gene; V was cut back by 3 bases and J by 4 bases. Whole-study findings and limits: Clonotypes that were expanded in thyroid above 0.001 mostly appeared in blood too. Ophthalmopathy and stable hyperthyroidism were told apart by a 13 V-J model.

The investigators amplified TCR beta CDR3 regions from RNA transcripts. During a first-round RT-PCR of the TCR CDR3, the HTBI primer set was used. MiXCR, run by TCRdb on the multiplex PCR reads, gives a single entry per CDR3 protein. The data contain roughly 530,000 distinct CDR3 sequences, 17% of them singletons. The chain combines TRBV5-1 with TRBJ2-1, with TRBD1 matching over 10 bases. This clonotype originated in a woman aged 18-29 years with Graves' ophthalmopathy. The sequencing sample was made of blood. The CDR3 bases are TGCGCCAGCAGCTGGATGGACAGGGGGTACAATGAGCAGTTCTTC. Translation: CASSWMDRGYNEQFF.